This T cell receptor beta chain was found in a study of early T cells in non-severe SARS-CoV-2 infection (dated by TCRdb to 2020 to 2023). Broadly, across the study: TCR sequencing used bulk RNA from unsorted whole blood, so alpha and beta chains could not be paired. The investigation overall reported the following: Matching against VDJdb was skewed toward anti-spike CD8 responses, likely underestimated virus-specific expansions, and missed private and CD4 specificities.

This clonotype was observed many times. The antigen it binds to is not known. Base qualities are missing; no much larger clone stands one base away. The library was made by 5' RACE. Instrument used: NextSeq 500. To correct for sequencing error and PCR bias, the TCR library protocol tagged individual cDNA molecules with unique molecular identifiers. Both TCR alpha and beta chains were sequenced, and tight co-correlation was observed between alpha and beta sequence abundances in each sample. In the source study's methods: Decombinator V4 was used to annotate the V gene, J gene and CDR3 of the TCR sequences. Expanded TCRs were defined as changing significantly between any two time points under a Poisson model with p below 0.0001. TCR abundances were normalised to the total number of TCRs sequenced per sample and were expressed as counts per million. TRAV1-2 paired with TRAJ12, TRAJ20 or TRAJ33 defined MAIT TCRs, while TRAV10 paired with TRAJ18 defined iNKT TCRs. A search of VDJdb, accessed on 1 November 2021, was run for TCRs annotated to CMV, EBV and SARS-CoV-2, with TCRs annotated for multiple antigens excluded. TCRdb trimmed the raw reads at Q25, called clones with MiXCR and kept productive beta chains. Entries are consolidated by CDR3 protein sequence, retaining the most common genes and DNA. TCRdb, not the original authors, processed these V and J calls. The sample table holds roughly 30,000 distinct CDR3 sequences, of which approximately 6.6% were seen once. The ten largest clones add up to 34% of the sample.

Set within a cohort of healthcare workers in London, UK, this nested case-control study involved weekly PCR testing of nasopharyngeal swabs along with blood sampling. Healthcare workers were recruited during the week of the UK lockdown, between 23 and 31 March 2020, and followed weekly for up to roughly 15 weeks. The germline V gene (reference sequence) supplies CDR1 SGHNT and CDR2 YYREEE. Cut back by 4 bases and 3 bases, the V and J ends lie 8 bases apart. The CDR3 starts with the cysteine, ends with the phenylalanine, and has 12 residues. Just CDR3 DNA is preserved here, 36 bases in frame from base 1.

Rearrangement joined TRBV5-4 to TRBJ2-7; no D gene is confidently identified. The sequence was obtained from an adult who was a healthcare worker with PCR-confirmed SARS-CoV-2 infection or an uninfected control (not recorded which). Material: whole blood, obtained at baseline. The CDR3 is CASSLMGYEQYF. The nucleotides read TGTGCCAGCAGCCTCATGGGCTACGAGCAGTACTTC.